One and the same sample provided the 21 T cell receptor beta chains below, sequenced in a study of cytomegalovirus exposure and HLA in healthy donors. PCR primers comprised 60 Vbeta and 13 Jbeta primers. Using immunoSEQ multiplex PCR, the repertoire was profiled, and TCRdb retains in-frame clones only, with some absent. The table records about 280,000 clones, around 90% of them present only once. Sample: PBMCs. These receptors came from a woman aged 18-35 years in good health and CMV-seronegative.

The chain uses TRBV20-1 and TRBJ1-1, with no clear D. Germline V gene data show CDR1 as DFQATT and CDR2 as SNEGSKA (reference sequence). The V and J ends lost 6 bases and 0 bases respectively, with 5 bases between them. The CDR3 runs 11 residues. CDR3 nucleotide sequence: TGCAGTGCCCATCTGAACACTGAAGCTTTCTTT. As protein: CSAHLNTEAFF.

The rearrangement uses TRBV6-5 and TRBJ1-6, with 9 bases fitting TRBD1. The ends lost 5 bases at V and 9 bases at J; junction bases unmatched: 8. CDR3 length: 15 residues. Germline CDR1 is MNHEY and CDR2 is SVGAGI. CDR3 in amino acids: CASSLGDRAGSPLHF. The CDR3 nucleotides are TGTGCCAGCAGTCTAGGGGACAGGGCCGGTTCACCCCTCCACTTT.

The CDR3 sequence: CASSLSLRQSFYEQYF. CDR3 coding DNA: TGTGCCAGCAGTTTATCGTTGAGACAGTCCTTCTACGAGCAGTACTTC. The chain combines TRBV27 with TRBJ2-7; tentative D call: TRBD1 (5 bases). Trimming left V 0 bases short and J 3 bases short, with 15 bases between. Germline V CDR1 and CDR2: MNHEY, SMNVEV (reference sequence). CDR3 length: 16 residues.

The J gene is TRBJ1-6, the V gene TRBV14; 8 bases map to TRBD1. V lost 1 base, J lost 0 bases, and 17 bases stayed unmatched. CDR1 SGHDN and CDR2 FVKESK come from the germline V gene. The length of the CDR3 is 22 residues. The CDR3 DNA is TGTGCCAGCAGCCAAGCCTTGGCTCCAGGGGGCTTTAGGGTCTCCTATAATTCACCCCTCCACTTT. It is translated as CASSQALAPGGFRVSYNSPLHF.

This chain uses TRBV5-1 with TRBJ1-2; possibly TRBD1 for D (5 bases). The CDR3 loop spans 15 amino acids. The germline V gene encodes CDR1 SGHRS and CDR2 YFSETQ. V was clipped by 2 bases and J by 1 base, with 12 bases between them. In DNA form, the CDR3 reads TGCGCCAGCAGCTTCGAGACAGATATTAACTATGGCTACACCTTC. Translation gives CASSFETDINYGYTF.

The chain links TRBV7-8 to TRBJ2-4; 7 bases map to TRBD1. After removal of 3 bases from V and 0 bases from J, the junction contained 8 bases not matched to a gene. The length of the CDR3 is 17 residues. The V gene's germline CDR1 is SGHVS and CDR2 FQNEAQ. The CDR3 region is CASSLGTEERAKNIQYF. For the CDR3, the DNA is TGTGCCAGCAGCTTGGGGACAGAGGAAAGAGCCAAAAACATTCAGTACTTC. The entire variable domain, with the rest obtained from reference TRBV7-8 and TRBJ2-4, is as follows: GAGVSQSPRYKVAKRGQDVALRCDPISGHVSLFWYQQALGQGPEFLTYFQNEAQLDKSGLPSDRFFAERPEGSVSTLKIQRTQQEDSAVYLCASSLGTEERAKNIQYFGAGTRLSVL.

V and J are TRBV4-2 and TRBJ2-5; D perhaps matches TRBD2 (6 bases). The V gene's germline CDR1 is LGHNA and CDR2 YNFKEQ. The CDR3 is made up of 15 amino acids. Between the trimmed V and J ends, which lost 0 bases and 5 bases, there was a span of 13 bases. The CDR3: CASSQDLLAGETQYF. The DNA for the CDR3 is TGTGCCAGCAGCCAAGATTTACTAGCAGGGGAGACCCAGTACTTC.

As to this clone: The junction does not match germline at one end; this may be a read error. This chain connects TRBV7-9 to TRBJ2-7, with TRBD2 matching over 10 bases. CDR3 length: 15 amino acids. The germline CDR1 and CDR2 sequences are SEHNR and FQNEAQ (reference sequence). CDR3 protein: CSSSIQRGGPHEQYF. As DNA, the CDR3 is TGTTCCAGCAGTATACAGCGGGGGGGCCCCCACGAGCAGTACTTC. Complete variable domain (other parts from reference TRBV7-9 and TRBJ2-7): DTGVSQNPRHKITKRGQNVTFRCDPISEHNRLYWYRQTLGQGPEFLTYFQNEAQLEKSRLLSDRFSAERPKGSFSTLEIQRTEQGDSAMYLCSSSIQRGGPHEQYFGPGTRLTVT.

This clone has just one count. The genes are TRBV4-2 and TRBJ2-1, with 8 bases fitting TRBD2. The CDR3 covers 18 residues. The J segment lost 9 bases and the V segment lost 1 base, leaving 17 bases of the junction unmatched. Germline V gene data show CDR1 as LGHNA and CDR2 as YNFKEQ. The CDR3 protein is CASSQGEAGGPSGGEQFF. DNA of the CDR3: TGTGCCAGCAGCCAAGGCGAGGCGGGGGGCCCGAGTGGGGGTGAGCAGTTCTTC.

The gene calls are TRBV6-1 and TRBJ2-3; D is unclear. V lost 4 bases and J 4 bases, leaving 9 bases between the germline ends. Germline V gives CDR1 MNHNS, CDR2 SASEGT. The CDR3 covers 13 residues. Here the CDR3 reads CASSVSYPDTQYF. CDR3 coding DNA: TGTGCCAGCAGTGTTTCCTATCCAGATACGCAGTATTTT.

The chain combines TRBV30 with TRBJ2-1; tentative D call: TRBD1 (6 bases). The V end was cut by 3 bases, the J end by 0 bases, with 9 bases between. There are 14 residues in the CDR3. Germline CDR1 GTSNPN, CDR2 SVGIG (reference sequence). The CDR3 DNA is TGTGCCTGGAGCCAGGGGAGCTCCTACAATGAGCAGTTCTTC. Its translation: CAWSQGSSYNEQFF.

The chain employs TRBV6-5 and TRBJ1-2; D call uncertain. Per the germline V gene, CDR1 is MNHEY and CDR2 is SVGAGI. This CDR3 comprises 13 residues. The V end lost 2 bases, the J end lost 5 bases, and 9 bases lay between the germline ends. The CDR3 sequence: CASSYETAYGYTF. CDR3 DNA sequence: TGTGCCAGCAGTTACGAGACTGCTTATGGCTACACCTTC.

The chain employs TRBV27 and TRBJ2-7; 8 bases are shared with TRBD1. Germline V gene sequence: CDR1 MNHEY, CDR2 SMNVEV (reference sequence). J lost 7 bases, V lost 2 bases, and 7 bases had no gene match. The CDR3 totals 14 residues. The CDR3 DNA reads as TGTGCCAGCAGTTTAGGTCAGGGGGCCGGAGAGCAGTACTTC. Translating gives CASSLGQGAGEQYF.

This chain joins TRBV11-2 and TRBJ1-4; 8 bases line up with TRBD1. V shed 7 bases and J 6 bases; nucleotides not matched to a gene: 7. Germline-derived CDR1 and CDR2 are SGHAT and FQNNGV. This CDR3 has 14 amino acids. The CDR3 sequence: CASTAVTGDEKLFF. In DNA, the CDR3 is TGTGCCAGCACCGCAGTGACAGGGGATGAAAAACTGTTTTTT.

This clone was counted a single time. The chain is built from TRBV9 and TRBJ2-7; TRBD1 is a possible D gene (5 bases). The CDR3 loop spans 16 amino acids. The germline V gene has CDR1 SGDLS and CDR2 YYNGEE. Trimming stripped 3 bases from V and 5 bases from J, with 21 bases between. The CDR3: CASSGAPPQGWNEQYF. In nucleotides, the CDR3 is TGTGCCAGCAGCGGAGCCCCCCCTCAGGGCTGGAACGAGCAGTACTTC. The whole variable domain, remainder taken from reference TRBV9 and TRBJ2-7, is DSGVTQTPKHLITATGQRVTLRCSPRSGDLSVYWYQQSLDQGLQFLIQYYNGEERAKGNILERFSAQQFPDLHSELNLSSLELGDSALYFCASSGAPPQGWNEQYFGPGTRLTVT.

The genes are TRBV7-3 and TRBJ2-1; 10 positions agree with TRBD2. Germline CDR1 is SGHTA and CDR2 is FQGTGA. After removal of 5 bases from V and 0 bases from J, the junction contained 4 bases not matched to a gene. The CDR3 loop spans 16 amino acids. The CDR3 sequence: CASSPGLAVSYNEQFF. The CDR3 DNA reads as TGTGCCAGCAGCCCCGGACTAGCGGTCTCCTACAATGAGCAGTTCTTC.

V is TRBV2 and J is TRBJ1-1; unclear D gene. This CDR3 contains 18 residues. Deletions cut 0 bases from V and 0 bases from J, with 17 bases between. Germline loops: CDR1 SNHLY, CDR2 FYNNEI. CDR3 loop: CASSEALLAGLMNTEAFF. CDR3 bases: TGTGCCAGCAGTGAAGCGCTTCTGGCAGGCCTGATGAACACTGAAGCTTTCTTT.

About this clone itself: Other nucleotide sequences from this sample produce the same CDR3. The chain has TRBV15 and TRBJ2-5; D gene ambiguous. The CDR3 has 12 residues. Looked up from germline, CDR1 is LNHNV and CDR2 is YYDKDF (reference sequence). V lost 0 bases to trimming and J lost 4 bases, with 3 bases between them. The CDR3 nucleotides are TGTGCCACCAGCAGAGATAGAGAGACCCAGTACTTC. This codes for CATSRDRETQYF.

J is TRBJ1-1 and V is TRBV2; D gene uncertain. V shed 3 bases and J shed 4 bases, with 12 bases lying between them. This CDR3 is 14 amino acids long. Germline V gene lookup returns CDR1 SNHLY and CDR2 FYNNEI. For the CDR3, the DNA is TGTGCCAGCAGTGATAGCGGAGGTGGCACTGAAGCTTTCTTT. Residues: CASSDSGGGTEAFF.

The chain is built from TRBV11-2 and TRBJ2-2, with TRBD2 as a possible D gene (6 bases). Germline lookup yields CDR1 SGHAT and CDR2 FQNNGV. CDR3 length equals 19 residues. Trimming removed 1 base from V and 4 bases from J, with 22 bases in between. The CDR3 region has the DNA TGTGCCAGCAGCTTAGTGTTTAGAGCGGGCACAAAGGGCACCGGGGAGCTGTTTTTT. This encodes CASSLVFRAGTKGTGELFF.

The chain carries TRBV10-1 and TRBJ2-3; 9 bases fit TRBD2. The CDR3 covers 18 residues. The germline gives CDR1 WNHNN, CDR2 SYGVQD (reference sequence). J lost 2 bases, V lost 0 bases, and 9 bases had no gene match. CDR3 nucleotides: TGCGCCAGCAGTGAGTCGCCTAGGACTAGCGTTTACACAGATACGCAGTATTTT. Encoded protein: CASSESPRTSVYTDTQYF.